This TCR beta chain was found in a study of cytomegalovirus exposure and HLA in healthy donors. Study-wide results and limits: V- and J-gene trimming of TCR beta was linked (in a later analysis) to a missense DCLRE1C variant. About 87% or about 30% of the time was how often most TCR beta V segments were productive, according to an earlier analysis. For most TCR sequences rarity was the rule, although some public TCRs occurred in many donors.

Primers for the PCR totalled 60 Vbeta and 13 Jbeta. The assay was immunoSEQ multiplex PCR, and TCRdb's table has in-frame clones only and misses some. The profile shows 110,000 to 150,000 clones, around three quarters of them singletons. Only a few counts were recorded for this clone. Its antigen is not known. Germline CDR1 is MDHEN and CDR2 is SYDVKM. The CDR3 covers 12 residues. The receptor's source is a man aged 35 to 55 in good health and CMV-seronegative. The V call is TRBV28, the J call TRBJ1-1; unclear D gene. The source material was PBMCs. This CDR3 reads CANPGWNTEAFF. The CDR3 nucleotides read TGTGCAAACCCGGGGTGGAACACTGAAGCTTTCTTT.